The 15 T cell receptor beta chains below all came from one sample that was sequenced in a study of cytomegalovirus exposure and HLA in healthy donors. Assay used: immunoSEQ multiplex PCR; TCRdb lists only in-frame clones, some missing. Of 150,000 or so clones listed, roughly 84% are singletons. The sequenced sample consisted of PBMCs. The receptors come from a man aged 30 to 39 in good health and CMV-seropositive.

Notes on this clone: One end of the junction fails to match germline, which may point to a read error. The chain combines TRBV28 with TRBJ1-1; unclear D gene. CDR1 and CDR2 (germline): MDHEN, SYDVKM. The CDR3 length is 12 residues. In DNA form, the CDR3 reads TGTGCCAGCAGTTCCGGGTCCAAATTCGGCGGATTT. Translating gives CASSSGSKFGGF.

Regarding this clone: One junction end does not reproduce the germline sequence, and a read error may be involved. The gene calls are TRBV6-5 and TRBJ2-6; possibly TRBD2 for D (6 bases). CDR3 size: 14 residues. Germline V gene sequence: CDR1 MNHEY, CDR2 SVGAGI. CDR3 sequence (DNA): TGTGCCAGCAGTTACGGGACTGGAGCCAACGTCCTGACTTTC. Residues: CASSYGTGANVLTF.

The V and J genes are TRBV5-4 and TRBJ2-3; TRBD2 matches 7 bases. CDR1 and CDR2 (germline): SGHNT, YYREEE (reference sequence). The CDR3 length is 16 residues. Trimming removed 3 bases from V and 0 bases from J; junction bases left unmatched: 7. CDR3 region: CASSSQAGPSTDTQYF. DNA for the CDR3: TGTGCCAGCAGCTCACAAGCGGGACCTAGCACAGATACGCAGTATTTT.

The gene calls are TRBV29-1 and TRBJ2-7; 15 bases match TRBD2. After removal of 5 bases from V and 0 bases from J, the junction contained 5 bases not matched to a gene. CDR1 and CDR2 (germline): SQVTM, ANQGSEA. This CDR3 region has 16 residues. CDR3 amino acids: CSVYGTSGGPSYEQYF. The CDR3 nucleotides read TGCAGCGTTTACGGGACTAGCGGGGGGCCCTCCTACGAGCAGTACTTC.

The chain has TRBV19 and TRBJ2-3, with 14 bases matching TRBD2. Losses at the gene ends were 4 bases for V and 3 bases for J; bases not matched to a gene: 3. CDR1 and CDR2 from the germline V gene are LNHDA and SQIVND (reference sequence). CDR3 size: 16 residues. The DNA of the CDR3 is TGTGCCAGTAGTAGACTAGCGGGGGGGCTTACAGATACGCAGTATTTT. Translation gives CASSRLAGGLTDTQYF.

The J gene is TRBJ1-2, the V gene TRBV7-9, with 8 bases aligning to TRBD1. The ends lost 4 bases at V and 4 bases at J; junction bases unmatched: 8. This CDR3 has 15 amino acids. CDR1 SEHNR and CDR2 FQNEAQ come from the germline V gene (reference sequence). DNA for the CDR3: TGTGCCAGCAGCTCAAGGACAGGGCAGGGCTATGGCTACACCTTC. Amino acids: CASSSRTGQGYGYTF.

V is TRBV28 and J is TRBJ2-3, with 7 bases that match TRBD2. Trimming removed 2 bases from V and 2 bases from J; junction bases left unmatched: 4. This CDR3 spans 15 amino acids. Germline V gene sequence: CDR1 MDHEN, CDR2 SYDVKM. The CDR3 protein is CASSLQGLVTDTQYF. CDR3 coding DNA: TGTGCCAGCAGTTTACAAGGACTAGTCACAGATACGCAGTATTTT.

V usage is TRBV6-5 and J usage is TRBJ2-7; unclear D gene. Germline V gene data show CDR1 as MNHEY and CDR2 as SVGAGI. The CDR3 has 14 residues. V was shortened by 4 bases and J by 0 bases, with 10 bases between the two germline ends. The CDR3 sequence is CASSSPTTSYEQYF. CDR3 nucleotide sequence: TGTGCCAGCAGTTCCCCGACAACCTCCTACGAGCAGTACTTC.

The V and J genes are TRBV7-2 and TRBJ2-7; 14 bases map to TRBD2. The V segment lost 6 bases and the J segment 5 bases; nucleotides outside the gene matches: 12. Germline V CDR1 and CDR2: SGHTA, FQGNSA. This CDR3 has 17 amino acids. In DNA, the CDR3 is TGTGCCAGCAGTTCAGTTGGGACTAGCGGGGGACTGAACGAGCAGTACTTC. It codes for CASSSVGTSGGLNEQYF.

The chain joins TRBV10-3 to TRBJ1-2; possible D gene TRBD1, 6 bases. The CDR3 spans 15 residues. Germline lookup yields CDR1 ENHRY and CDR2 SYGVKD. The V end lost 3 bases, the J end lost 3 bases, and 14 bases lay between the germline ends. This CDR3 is CAISEAGDSDYGYTF. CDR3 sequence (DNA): TGTGCCATCAGTGAAGCAGGGGATTCCGACTATGGCTACACCTTC.

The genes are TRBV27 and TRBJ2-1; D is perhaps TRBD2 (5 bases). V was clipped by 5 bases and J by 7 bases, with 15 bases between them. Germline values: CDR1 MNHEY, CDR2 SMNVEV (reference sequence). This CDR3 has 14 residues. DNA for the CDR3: TGTGCCAGCAGTCCCGCACTAGGATGGAATGAGCAGTTCTTC. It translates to CASSPALGWNEQFF.

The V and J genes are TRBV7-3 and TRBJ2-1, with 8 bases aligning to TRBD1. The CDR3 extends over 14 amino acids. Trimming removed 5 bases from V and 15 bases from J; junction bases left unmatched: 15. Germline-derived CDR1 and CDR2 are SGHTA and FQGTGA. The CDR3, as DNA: TGTGCCAGCAGCACCCCGGGTCGGGGGACAGGTCTGTTCTTC. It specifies CASSTPGRGTGLFF.

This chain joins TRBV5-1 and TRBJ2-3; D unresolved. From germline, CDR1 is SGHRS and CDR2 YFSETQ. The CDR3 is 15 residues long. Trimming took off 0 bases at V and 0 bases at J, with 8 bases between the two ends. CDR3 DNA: TGCGCCAGCAGCTTGGCTGCTAAGAGCACAGATACGCAGTATTTT. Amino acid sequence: CASSLAAKSTDTQYF.

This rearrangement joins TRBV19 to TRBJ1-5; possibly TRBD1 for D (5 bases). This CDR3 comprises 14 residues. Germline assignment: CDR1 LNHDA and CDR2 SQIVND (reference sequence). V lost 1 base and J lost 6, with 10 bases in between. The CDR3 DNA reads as TGTGCCAGTAGTATAGCGGCTCAGGGTCAGCCCCAGCATTTT. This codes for CASSIAAQGQPQHF.

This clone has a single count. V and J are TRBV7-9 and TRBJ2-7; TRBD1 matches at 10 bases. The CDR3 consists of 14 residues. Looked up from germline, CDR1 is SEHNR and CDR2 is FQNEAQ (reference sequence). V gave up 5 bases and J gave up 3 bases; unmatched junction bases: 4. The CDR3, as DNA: TGTGCCAGCAGCGCGGGACAGGGGCACTACGAGCAGTACTTC. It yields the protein CASSAGQGHYEQYF.